This entry lists 4 T cell receptor beta chains sequenced from one sample in a study of blood T cell repertoires in COVID-19. Method: immunoSEQ multiplex PCR; TCRdb's copy keeps in-frame clones and lacks some. Of some 220,000 clones in the sample, 92% were seen once. Sequencing was done on a sample of peripheral blood. All receptors derive from a man aged 25 to 40 with COVID-19, enrolled during active disease.

The chain carries TRBV6-1 and TRBJ1-5; a possible D gene is TRBD1 (6 bases). Germline CDR1 MNHNS, CDR2 SASEGT. Trimming took 0 bases from V and 7 from J, leaving 10 bases between them. This CDR3 spans 14 amino acids. Here the CDR3 DNA reads TGTGCCAGCAGTGAAGCTCAGGGACAACAGCCCCAGCATTTT. Its protein is CASSEAQGQQPQHF.

This chain connects TRBV10-3 to TRBJ1-3; 7 bases fit TRBD1. This CDR3 has 16 residues. V was clipped by 4 bases and J by 4 bases; unmatched bases: 10. Germline CDR1 and CDR2: ENHRY and SYGVKD. CDR3 region: CAISAPTGIGGNTIYF. CDR3 bases: TGTGCCATCAGTGCCCCGACAGGGATAGGAGGAAACACCATATATTTT.

The rearrangement joins TRBV7-3 to TRBJ2-1; 10 bases line up with TRBD1. The CDR3 spans 14 residues. CDR1 and CDR2 from the germline V gene are SGHTA and FQGTGA. With V trimmed by 5 bases and J by 9 bases, 7 bases remained unmatched. The CDR3: CASSTGTGVSEQFF. The CDR3 bases are TGTGCCAGCAGCACCGGGACAGGGGTTAGTGAGCAGTTCTTC.

The J gene is TRBJ2-2, the V gene TRBV2; a weak D match, TRBD1 (5 bases). Germline CDR1 SNHLY, CDR2 FYNNEI. The V end lost 7 bases, the J end lost 0 bases, and 9 bases lay between the germline ends. The CDR3 covers 14 residues. Here the CDR3 DNA reads TGTGCCAGCAACCGACAGACGAACACCGGGGAGCTGTTTTTT. This encodes CASNRQTNTGELFF.